Listed below are T cell receptor beta chains from one sample, sequenced in a study of control samples from healthy donors and cancer patients. This table comes from immunoSEQ multiplex PCR, and its TCRdb copy is limited to in-frame clones, with some not included. The profile shows some 130,000 clones, more than 90% of them singletons. The sample comprised blood. The receptors here all came from a man aged 18 to 29 in good health. Each CDR3 is given with its conserved first and last residue. The order of the fields is CDR3 protein, CDR3 DNA, D gene, V gene, J gene, CDR3 length, clone size. A D gene is named only where the DNA matches it firmly. Clone size is stated in some rows and not others, as once, few, many or a class when expanded.

cdr3_aa: CASSLDRGHEQYF; cdr3_nt: TGTGCCAGCAGCTTGGACAGGGGCCACGAGCAGTACTTC; d_call: TRBD1; v_call: TRBV5-5; j_call: TRBJ2-7; cdr3_length: 13; clone_size: once
cdr3_aa: CASSRPQGQGYNSPLHF; cdr3_nt: TGTGCCAGCAGCCGACCCCAAGGACAGGGGTATAATTCACCCCTCCACTTT; d_call: TRBD1; v_call: TRBV6-6; j_call: TRBJ1-6; cdr3_length: 17; clone_size: NA
cdr3_aa: CASSPSGDEAFF; cdr3_nt: TGTGCCAGCAGCCCCAGCGGAGATGAAGCTTTCTTT; d_call: NA; v_call: TRBV6-5; j_call: TRBJ1-1; cdr3_length: 12; clone_size: NA
cdr3_aa: CASSLRTRGSGNQPQHF; cdr3_nt: TGTGCCAGCAGTTTGCGGACGAGGGGTTCCGGCAATCAGCCCCAGCATTTT; d_call: NA; v_call: TRBV28; j_call: TRBJ1-5; cdr3_length: 17; clone_size: NA
cdr3_aa: CASSVGRGETQYF; cdr3_nt: TGCGCCAGCAGCGTGGGCAGGGGAGAGACCCAGTACTTC; d_call: NA; v_call: TRBV5-1; j_call: TRBJ2-5; cdr3_length: 13; clone_size: NA
cdr3_aa: CASSEAHKGSSGNTIYF; cdr3_nt: TGTGCCAGCAGTGAAGCGCATAAGGGAAGCTCTGGAAACACCATATATTTT; d_call: NA; v_call: TRBV2; j_call: TRBJ1-3; cdr3_length: 17; clone_size: NA
cdr3_aa: CASSEEGRGSTDTQYF; cdr3_nt: TGTGCCAGCAGTGAAGAGGGGCGCGGGAGCACAGATACGCAGTATTTT; d_call: NA; v_call: TRBV6-1; j_call: TRBJ2-3; cdr3_length: 16; clone_size: NA
cdr3_aa: CASSSGLLWTQYF; cdr3_nt: TGTGCCAGCAGCTCTGGACTCCTCTGGACGCAGTACTTT; d_call: NA; v_call: TRBV7-2; j_call: TRBJ2-3; cdr3_length: 13; clone_size: NA
cdr3_aa: CASSPTSGGAYEQFF; cdr3_nt: TGTGCCAGCAGCCCAACTAGCGGGGGGGCCTATGAGCAGTTCTTC; d_call: TRBD2; v_call: TRBV7-9; j_call: TRBJ2-1; cdr3_length: 15; clone_size: NA
cdr3_aa: CASSLVRSGPMAYGYTF; cdr3_nt: TGTGCCAGCAGCTTAGTGCGGTCAGGGCCAATGGCCTATGGCTACACCTTC; d_call: NA; v_call: TRBV11-2; j_call: TRBJ1-2; cdr3_length: 17; clone_size: NA
cdr3_aa: CASSQSNTEAFF; cdr3_nt: TGTGCCAGCAGCCAAAGTAACACTGAAGCTTTCTTT; d_call: NA; v_call: TRBV7-9; j_call: TRBJ1-1; cdr3_length: 12; clone_size: once
cdr3_aa: CASSQGSGELFF; cdr3_nt: TGTGCCAGCAGCCAAGGGTCCGGGGAGCTGTTTTTT; d_call: NA; v_call: TRBV7-9; j_call: TRBJ2-2; cdr3_length: 12; clone_size: few
cdr3_aa: CASSQTGWGLAGASSYEQYF; cdr3_nt: TGTGCCAGCAGCCAAACAGGCTGGGGACTAGCGGGGGCAAGCTCCTACGAGCAGTACTTC; d_call: TRBD2; v_call: TRBV3-1/TRBV3-2; j_call: TRBJ2-7; cdr3_length: 20; clone_size: NA
cdr3_aa: CASSSWGGPDEQYF; cdr3_nt: TGTGCCAGCAGCTCATGGGGGGGCCCGGACGAGCAGTACTTC; d_call: NA; v_call: TRBV7-2; j_call: TRBJ2-7; cdr3_length: 14; clone_size: NA
cdr3_aa: CASSYSAGYEQYF; cdr3_nt: TGTGCCAGCAGTTACTCGGCAGGCTACGAGCAGTACTTC; d_call: NA; v_call: TRBV6-5; j_call: TRBJ2-7; cdr3_length: 13; clone_size: NA
cdr3_aa: CATSRVAAGEETQYF; cdr3_nt: TGTGCCACCAGCAGAGTAGCGGCGGGGGAAGAGACCCAGTACTTC; d_call: TRBD2; v_call: TRBV15; j_call: TRBJ2-5; cdr3_length: 15; clone_size: NA
cdr3_aa: CASSLQEEETQYF; cdr3_nt: TGTGCCAGCAGTTTACAGGAAGAAGAGACCCAGTACTTC; d_call: NA; v_call: TRBV27; j_call: TRBJ2-5; cdr3_length: 13; clone_size: NA
cdr3_aa: CASRQILAGGRGEQFF; cdr3_nt: TGCGCCAGCAGACAAATACTAGCGGGGGGCCGGGGTGAGCAGTTCTTC; d_call: TRBD2; v_call: TRBV4-1; j_call: TRBJ2-1; cdr3_length: 16; clone_size: NA
cdr3_aa: CASSPVGGVRDGYTF; cdr3_nt: TGCGCCAGCAGCCCCGTCGGCGGGGTGCGGGATGGCTACACCTTC; d_call: NA; v_call: TRBV5-1; j_call: TRBJ1-2; cdr3_length: 15; clone_size: NA
cdr3_aa: CASSEIITEYNYGYTF; cdr3_nt: TGTGCCAGCAGTGAAATCATAACCGAGTATAACTATGGCTACACCTTC; d_call: NA; v_call: TRBV6-1; j_call: TRBJ1-2; cdr3_length: 16; clone_size: NA
cdr3_aa: CASSEPGGQGNEKLFF; cdr3_nt: TGTGCCAGCAGTGAGCCAGGGGGACAGGGGAATGAAAAACTGTTTTTT; d_call: TRBD1; v_call: TRBV2; j_call: TRBJ1-4; cdr3_length: 16; clone_size: NA
cdr3_aa: CASSVRTGIAETQYF; cdr3_nt: TGTGCCAGCAGCGTTAGGACAGGGATCGCAGAGACCCAGTACTTC; d_call: TRBD1; v_call: TRBV2; j_call: TRBJ2-5; cdr3_length: 15; clone_size: NA
cdr3_aa: CASSSDRSRDSPLHF; cdr3_nt: TGTGCCAGCTCAAGCGACAGGTCCCGGGATTCACCCCTCCACTTT; d_call: NA; v_call: TRBV18; j_call: TRBJ1-6; cdr3_length: 15; clone_size: NA
cdr3_aa: CASSQTGVTYEQYF; cdr3_nt: TGTGCCAGCAGCCAAACCGGGGTCACCTACGAGCAGTACTTC; d_call: NA; v_call: TRBV7-9; j_call: TRBJ2-7; cdr3_length: 14; clone_size: NA
cdr3_aa: CASSTKRTGGYQPQHF; cdr3_nt: TGTGCCAGCAGCACCAAAAGGACAGGTGGATATCAGCCCCAGCATTTT; d_call: TRBD1; v_call: TRBV6-2/TRBV6-3; j_call: TRBJ1-5; cdr3_length: 16; clone_size: NA
cdr3_aa: CASSLMLAGARTDTQYF; cdr3_nt: TGCGCCAGCAGCTTGATGCTAGCGGGGGCCCGCACAGATACGCAGTATTTT; d_call: TRBD2; v_call: TRBV5-1; j_call: TRBJ2-3; cdr3_length: 17; clone_size: NA